A single sample is the source of the 13 T cell receptor beta chains below, sequenced in a study of response to subunit inactivated influenza vaccine. TCRdb passed the RT-PCR reads through MiXCR, listing each CDR3 protein once. The sample consists of 650,000 to 800,000 distinct CDR3 sequences, approximately 15% of them appearing once. This specimen was PBMCs from blood, taken around 15 days before vaccination. The origin of the receptors is a man aged 45-65 years who received an inactivated influenza vaccine.

In this sample, this clonotype turned up many times. The chain combines TRBV20-1 with TRBJ2-7; TRBD1 aligns across 7 bases. The ends lost 0 bases at V and 4 bases at J; junction bases unmatched: 6. Germline V gene lookup returns CDR1 DFQATT and CDR2 SNEGSKA (reference sequence). The CDR3 runs to 14 residues. The CDR3 spells CSARDNRGEYEQYF. The CDR3 nucleotides read TGCAGTGCTAGAGATAACAGGGGAGAATACGAGCAGTACTTC.

This clonotype was counted at least ten times. The chain has TRBV3-1 and TRBJ2-5, with D uncertain. This CDR3 is 12 amino acids long. The V end was cut by 4 bases, the J end by 10 bases, with 13 bases between. Germline loops: CDR1 LGHDT, CDR2 YNNKEL (reference sequence). The chain's CDR3 is CASSPERGGQYF. The CDR3 nucleotides read TGTGCCAGCAGCCCAGAACGAGGCGGCCAGTACTTC.

This sequence joins TRBV12-3 or TRBV12-4 and TRBJ1-5; the D is unclear. The CDR3 is 15 amino acids. Trimming stripped 1 base from V and 1 base from J, with 8 bases between. In nucleotides, the CDR3 is TGTGCCAGCAGTTTAGAGGGTAGAAGCAATCAGCCCCAGCATTTT. It encodes CASSLEGRSNQPQHF.

This clonotype was picked up many times. The chain is built from TRBV12-3 or TRBV12-4 and TRBJ2-1; 9 nucleotides agree with TRBD2. CDR3 length: 15 amino acids. V shed 1 base, J shed 4 bases, and the junction held 2 bases outside the gene matches. The CDR3 bases are TGTGCCAGCAGTTTAGGGCTAGCGGGGTACAATGAGCAGTTCTTC. Translating gives CASSLGLAGYNEQFF.

In regard to this clonotype: The junction does not match germline at one end; this may be a read error. The J gene is TRBJ1-1, the V gene TRBV5-5; D not resolved. Looked up from germline, CDR1 is SGHKS and CDR2 is YYEKEE (reference sequence). This CDR3 region has 14 residues. CDR3 amino acids: CASSLVHPITEAFF. For the CDR3, the DNA is TGTGCCAGCAGTTTGGTACACCCGATCACTGAAGCTTTCTTT.

This sequence joins TRBV6-1 and TRBJ1-6, with D maybe TRBD1 (6 bases). Trimming shortened V by 2 bases and J by 8 bases, and 13 bases separated the two germline ends. CDR3 length: 15 residues. Germline values: CDR1 MNHNS, CDR2 SASEGT. CDR3 bases: TGTGCCAGCAGTGAACGGGACACCGGCTATTCACCCCTCCACTTT. It translates to CASSERDTGYSPLHF.

CDR3 amino acids: CASSLIRDDTQYF. For the CDR3, the DNA is TGTGCCAGCAGCTTAATCAGGGATGATACGCAGTATTTT. V gene TRBV7-2 combines with J gene TRBJ2-3; D might be TRBD1 (5 bases). V lost 2 bases and J lost 6, with 9 bases in between. The germline CDR1 and CDR2 sequences are SGHTA and FQGNSA. The length of the CDR3 is 13 residues.

This rearrangement joins TRBV12-5 to TRBJ2-3; no reliable D call. Per germline, CDR1 LGHNT and CDR2 FRNRAP. The V and J ends lost 0 bases and 2 bases respectively, with 9 bases between them. This CDR3 is 15 amino acids long. In DNA form, the CDR3 reads TGTGCTAGTGGTTTGGTACGCCTAGACACAGATACGCAGTATTTT. Translation gives CASGLVRLDTDTQYF.

This clonotype was counted ten times or more. The V and J genes are TRBV5-1 and TRBJ1-2; 9 bases line up with TRBD1. Germline CDR1 and CDR2: SGHRS and YFSETQ. The CDR3 runs 15 residues. V shed 7 bases, J shed 0 bases, and the junction held 7 bases outside the gene matches. CDR3 region: CASAMGQGANYGYTF. The DNA for the CDR3 is TGCGCCAGCGCCATGGGACAGGGAGCTAACTATGGCTACACCTTC.

The chain employs TRBV12-3 or TRBV12-4 and TRBJ2-4; 7 positions agree with TRBD1. Trimming at V came to 1 base and at J to 3 bases, leaving 3 bases not matched to a gene. The CDR3 has 15 residues. As DNA, the CDR3 is TGTGCCAGCAGTTTAGGTTGGGACAGCAAAAACATTCAGTACTTC. Encoded protein: CASSLGWDSKNIQYF.

This clonotype was seen only a few times. The chain combines TRBV20-1 with TRBJ2-3; 11 bases fit TRBD2. Germline-derived CDR1 and CDR2 are DFQATT and SNEGSKA (reference sequence). J gave up 0 bases and V 5 bases, and 13 bases lay outside the gene matches. The CDR3 has 18 residues. CDR3 protein: CSAGDSGGAGGSTDTQYF. CDR3 DNA: TGCAGTGCTGGGGATAGCGGGGGGGCCGGTGGTAGCACAGATACGCAGTATTTT.

This rearrangement joins TRBV6-5 to TRBJ1-4; D gene uncertain. The CDR3 totals 13 residues. V was clipped by 2 bases and J by 6 bases, with 7 bases between them. Germline CDR1 is MNHEY and CDR2 is SVGAGI. CDR3 DNA sequence: TGTGCCAGCAGTTACAGGGCAGATGAAAAACTGTTTTTT. It codes for CASSYRADEKLFF.

This clonotype was counted at least ten times. V is TRBV20-1 and J is TRBJ2-2; tentative D call: TRBD2 (5 bases). This CDR3 has 15 residues. V was trimmed by 1 base and J by 4 bases, leaving 13 bases between them. From germline, CDR1 is DFQATT and CDR2 SNEGSKA (reference sequence). This chain's CDR3 is CSARGDSVSTGELFF. As DNA, the CDR3 is TGCAGTGCTAGAGGAGATAGCGTGTCCACCGGGGAGCTGTTTTTT.